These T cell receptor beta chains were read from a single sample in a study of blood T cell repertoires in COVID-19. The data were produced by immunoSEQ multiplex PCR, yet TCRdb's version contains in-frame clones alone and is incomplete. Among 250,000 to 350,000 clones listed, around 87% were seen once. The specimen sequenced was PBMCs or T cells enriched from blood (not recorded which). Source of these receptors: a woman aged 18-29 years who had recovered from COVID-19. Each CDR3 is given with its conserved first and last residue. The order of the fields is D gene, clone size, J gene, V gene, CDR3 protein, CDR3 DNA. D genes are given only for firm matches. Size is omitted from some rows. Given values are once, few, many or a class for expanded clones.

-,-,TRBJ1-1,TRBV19,CASSPTGGYTEAFF,TGTGCCAGTAGTCCGACAGGAGGATACACTGAAGCTTTCTTT
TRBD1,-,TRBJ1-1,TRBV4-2,CASSKRPTGVNTEAFF,TGTGCCAGCAGCAAGAGACCGACAGGGGTGAACACTGAAGCTTTCTTT
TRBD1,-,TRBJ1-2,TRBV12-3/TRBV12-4,CASSLGQGGGYTF,TGTGCCAGCAGTTTAGGGCAGGGGGGCGGCTACACCTTC
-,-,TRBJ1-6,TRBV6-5,CASCRIVDSPLHF,TGTGCCAGCTGCCGAATCGTAGATTCACCCCTCCACTTT
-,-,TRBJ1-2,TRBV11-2,CASSLDRNYGYTF,TGTGCCAGCAGCTTAGACAGAAACTATGGCTACACCTTC
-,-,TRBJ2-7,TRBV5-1,CASSLEQATFYEQYF,TGCGCCAGCAGCTTGGAACAGGCGACCTTCTACGAGCAGTACTTC
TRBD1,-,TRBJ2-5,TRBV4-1,CASSLQGDGQETQYF,TGCGCCAGCAGCCTACAGGGGGACGGCCAAGAGACCCAGTACTTC
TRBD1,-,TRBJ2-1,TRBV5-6,CASSLIRTGGGNEQFF,TGTGCCAGCAGCTTGATAAGGACAGGGGGAGGCAATGAGCAGTTCTTC
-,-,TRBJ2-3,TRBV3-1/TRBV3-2,CASSQGGFGADTQYF,TGTGCCAGCAGCCAAGGAGGGTTCGGCGCAGATACGCAGTATTTT
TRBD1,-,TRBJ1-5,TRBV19,CASSIKGQGSQPQHF,TGTGCCAGTAGTATAAAGGGACAGGGCAGTCAGCCCCAGCATTTT
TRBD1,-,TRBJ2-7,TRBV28,CASNTGTGGYEQYF,TGTGCCAGCAACACCGGGACAGGGGGCTACGAGCAGTACTTC
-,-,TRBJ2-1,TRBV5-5,CASSPLDSTGDEQFF,TGTGCCAGCAGTCCACTAGACAGTACGGGAGATGAGCAGTTCTTC
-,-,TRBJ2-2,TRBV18,CASSPQGPNTGELFF,TGTGCCAGCTCACCCCAGGGCCCAAACACCGGGGAGCTGTTTTTT
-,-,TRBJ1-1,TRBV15,CATSSGDTSNTEAFF,TGTGCCACCAGCAGTGGGGACACCTCGAACACTGAAGCTTTCTTT
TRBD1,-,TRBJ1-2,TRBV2,CASSAGQEGYGYTF,TGTGCCAGCAGTGCGGGACAGGAGGGCTATGGCTACACCTTC
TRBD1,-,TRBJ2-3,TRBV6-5,CASSLLGGVTDTQYF,TGTGCCAGCAGCCTCTTAGGGGGCGTAACAGATACGCAGTATTTT
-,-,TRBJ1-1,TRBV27,CASSPPYRERNTEAFF,TGTGCCAGCAGTCCGCCCTACAGGGAAAGGAACACTGAAGCTTTCTTT
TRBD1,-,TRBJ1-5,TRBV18,CASSALDRGHNQPQHF,TGTGCCAGCTCAGCGCTGGACAGGGGGCACAATCAGCCCCAGCATTTT
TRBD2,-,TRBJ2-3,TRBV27,CASSLAGGTASTDTQYF,TGTGCCAGCAGTTTAGCGGGGGGGACAGCTAGCACAGATACGCAGTATTTT
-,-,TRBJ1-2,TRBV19,CASSWTVHGYTF,TGTGCCAGTAGCTGGACAGTCCATGGCTACACCTTC
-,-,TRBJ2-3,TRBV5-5,CASGEGDFSTDTQYF,TGTGCCAGCGGCGAGGGCGATTTCAGCACAGATACGCAGTATTTT
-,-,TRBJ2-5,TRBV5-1,CASSVQGHSQETQYF,TGCGCCAGCTCCGTCCAGGGACACTCCCAAGAGACCCAGTACTTC
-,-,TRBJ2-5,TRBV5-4,CASSLGAGAWETQYF,TGTGCCAGCAGCTTGGGGGCGGGGGCCTGGGAGACCCAGTACTTC
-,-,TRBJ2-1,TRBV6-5,CASSYSQGEINEQFF,TGTGCCAGCAGTTATAGTCAGGGTGAGATCAATGAGCAGTTCTTC
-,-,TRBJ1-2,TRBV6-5,CASSYSTERGYTF,TGTGCCAGCAGTTACTCGACAGAGCGTGGCTACACCTTC
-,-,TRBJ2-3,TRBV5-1,CASSPRGPTDTQYF,TGCGCCAGCAGCCCGCGGGGGCCCACAGATACGCAGTATTTT
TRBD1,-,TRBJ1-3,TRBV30,CAWSHGTGDDTIYF,TGTGCCTGGAGTCACGGGACAGGAGATGACACCATATATTTT
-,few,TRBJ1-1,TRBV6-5,CASMGPTGVNTEAFF,TGTGCCAGCATGGGGCCGACGGGGGTTAACACTGAAGCTTTCTTT
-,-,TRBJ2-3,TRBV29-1,CSVQSAFYEADTQYF,TGCAGCGTTCAATCGGCATTCTATGAGGCGGATACGCAGTATTTT
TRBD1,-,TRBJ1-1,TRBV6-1,CASSEVTGGFMNTEAFF,TGTGCCAGCAGTGAAGTGACAGGGGGCTTCATGAACACTGAAGCTTTCTTT
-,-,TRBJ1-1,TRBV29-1,CSVGGDLNTEAFF,TGCAGCGTTGGGGGGGACCTGAACACTGAAGCTTTCTTT
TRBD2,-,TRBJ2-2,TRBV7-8,CASSFGLAGLGTGELFF,TGTGCCAGCAGCTTTGGACTAGCGGGGTTGGGCACCGGGGAGCTGTTTTTT
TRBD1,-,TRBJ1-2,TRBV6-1,CASSEGQGAGYGYTF,TGTGCCAGCAGTGAGGGACAGGGGGCTGGGTATGGCTACACCTTC
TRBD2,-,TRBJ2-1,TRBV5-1,CASSFSGGAVGDEQFF,TGCGCCAGCAGCTTTAGCGGGGGGGCGGTCGGAGATGAGCAGTTCTTC
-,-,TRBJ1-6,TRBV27,CASSAYISYNSPLHF,TGTGCCAGCAGTGCCTATATCTCCTATAATTCACCCCTCCACTTT
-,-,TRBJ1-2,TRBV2,CASSEWGPHGYTF,TGTGCCAGCAGTGAATGGGGCCCGCATGGCTACACCTTC
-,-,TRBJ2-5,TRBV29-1,CSVATSETQYF,TGCAGCGTTGCTACCTCAGAGACCCAGTACTTC
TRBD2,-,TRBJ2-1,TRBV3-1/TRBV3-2,CASSLPSGAYNEQFF,TGTGCCAGCAGCCTCCCTAGCGGGGCTTACAATGAGCAGTTCTTC
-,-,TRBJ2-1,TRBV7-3,CASSLFASPSSYNEQFF,TGTGCCAGCAGCTTATTCGCCTCCCCCAGCTCCTACAATGAGCAGTTCTTC